This T cell receptor (beta chain) was sequenced for a study of T cell repertoires and HLA-DP antigens (dated by TCRdb to 2017 to 2018). As for the study more broadly: The study used an in vitro model of CD4+ T cell alloreactivity in which transduced HeLa cells presented allogeneic HLA-DP. Of the three donors, two were male and one was female, with ages ranging from the 18-to-29 band to the 60-to-69 band. Compared with self, one alloantigen differed at one amino acid in the peptide-binding groove and the other differed at under 11, modelling structurally similar versus dissimilar alloantigens. Average DNA input was about 220 ng for sorted CD137+CD4+ samples, compared with roughly 1,300 ng for pre-culture CD4+ samples. Study-level results and caveats: Clones undetected before culture had an average cumulative frequency of about 35% against one allele and about 51% against the other. Naive and memory CD4+ repertoires were not analysed separately. Limitations included only a few donors, a non-physiological HeLa antigen-presenting system, and the use of total CD4+ responder cells. Sorted CD137+ cells showed similar clonality against both alloantigens, at around 0.36, which was much higher than the roughly 0.04 seen in pre-culture samples.

Untouched CD4+ T cells were isolated from Ficoll-separated PBMC through negative selection with magnetic beads, and an average purity of about 98% was reached. Untouched CD4+ T cells were isolated with magnetic beads from Ficoll-separated PBMC, and a purity of roughly 98% was reached with negligible CD8+ contamination. Peripheral blood mononuclear cells were supplied by the buffy coats of a few healthy blood donors, who served as the study donors. CMV seronegative status was shared by all three donors. The DNeasy Blood & Tissue Kit was used for extraction of genomic DNA. TCRB sequencing was performed on genomic DNA from sorted CD137+CD4+ cells and pre-culture CD4+ baseline samples from each subject. TCRB CDR3 regions were amplified with the immunoSEQ multiplex PCR using forward primers for 54 TRBV segments and reverse primers for 13 TRBJ segments. Pre-culture CD4+ samples were sequenced at deep resolution, targeting 200,000 or so T cell genomes. Sequencing of the amplicons was done on an Illumina HiSeq System, giving 87 bp reads that spanned the CDR3. On the study's bioinformatics: PCR and sequencing errors in the reads were corrected, and alignment to IMGT reference sequences was used to define CDR3 regions. Template and unique rearrangement counts were estimated using synthetic template pools. Clonality was calculated as 1 minus Pielou's evenness. The Daley-Smith estimator was used to estimate richness. Morisita's index served as the measure of repertoire overlap. A clone counted as low-abundance if it appeared in cultured samples but went undetected in the pre-culture repertoire of the same donor. The table comes from immuneACCESS by way of TCRdb, which keeps in-frame sequences with V and J called. Part of the clones is missing from these tables; in studies checked, under half for an unresolved V gene and the rest for unknown reasons. For V, J and clone size, that table is used; D and trimming come from the DNA. The sample yields tens of thousands of clones; around three quarters were counted once. The ten largest clones take up 1.6% of the sample.

About this clone itself: It lacks a known antigen. The record has no base qualities; no much larger clone is one base away.

This receptor was taken from a man aged 60 to 69 in good health and CMV-seronegative. The sequenced sample was CD4+ T cells from PBMCs.

The DNA sequence is as follows: TGTGCCCTCGGGACAGGGGGGGATCAGCCCCAGCATTTT. Translated, this is CALGTGGDQPQHF. The rearrangement joined TRBV6-1 to TRBJ1-5, and 11 junction bases match TRBD1. Unmatched junction bases come to 5, with V trimmed by 11 bases and J by 5 bases. The germline V gene gives CDR1 as MNHNS and CDR2 as SASEGT. Inclusive of the bounding cysteine and phenylalanine, the CDR3 is 13 residues long. Left in the record is the CDR3 DNA by itself, 39 bases read in frame from the first base.